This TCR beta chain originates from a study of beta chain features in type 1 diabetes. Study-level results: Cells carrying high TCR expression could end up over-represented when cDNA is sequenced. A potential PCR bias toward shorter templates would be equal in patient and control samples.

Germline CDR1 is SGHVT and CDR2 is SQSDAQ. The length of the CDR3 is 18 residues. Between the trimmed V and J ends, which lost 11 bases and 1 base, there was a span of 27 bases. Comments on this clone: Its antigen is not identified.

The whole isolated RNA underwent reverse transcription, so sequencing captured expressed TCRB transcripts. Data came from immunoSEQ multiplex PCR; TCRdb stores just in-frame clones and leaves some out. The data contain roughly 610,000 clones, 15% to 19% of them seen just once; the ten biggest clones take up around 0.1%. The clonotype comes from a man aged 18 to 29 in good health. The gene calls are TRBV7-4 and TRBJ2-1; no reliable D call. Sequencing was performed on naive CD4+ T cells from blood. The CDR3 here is CAGSLQSKVSMSYNEQFF. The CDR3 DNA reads TGTGCCGGTTCACTTCAATCGAAAGTGTCTATGTCCTACAATGAGCAGTTCTTC.